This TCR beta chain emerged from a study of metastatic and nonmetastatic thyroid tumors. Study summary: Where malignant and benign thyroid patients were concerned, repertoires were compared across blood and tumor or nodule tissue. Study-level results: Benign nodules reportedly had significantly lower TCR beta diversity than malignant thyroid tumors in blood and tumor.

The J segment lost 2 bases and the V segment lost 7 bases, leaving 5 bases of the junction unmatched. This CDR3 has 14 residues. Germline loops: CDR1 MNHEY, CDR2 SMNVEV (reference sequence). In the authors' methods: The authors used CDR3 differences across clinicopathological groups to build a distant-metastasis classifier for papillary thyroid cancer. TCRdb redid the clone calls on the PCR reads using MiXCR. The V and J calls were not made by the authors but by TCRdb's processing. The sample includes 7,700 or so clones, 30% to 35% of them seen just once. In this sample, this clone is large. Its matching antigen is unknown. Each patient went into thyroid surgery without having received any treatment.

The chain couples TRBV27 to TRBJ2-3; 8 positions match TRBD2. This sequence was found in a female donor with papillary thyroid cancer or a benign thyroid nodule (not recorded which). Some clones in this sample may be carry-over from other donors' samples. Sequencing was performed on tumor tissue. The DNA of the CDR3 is TGTGCCAGCACTACTAGCGGAAACACAGATACGCAGTATTTT. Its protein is CASTTSGNTDTQYF.